One sample yielded the 30 T cell receptor beta chains listed below, sequenced in a study of shared clonotypes between healthy human individuals. The table came from immunoSEQ multiplex PCR; TCRdb's copy has only in-frame clones and leaves some out. This sample has roughly 500,000 clones; 70% to 80% occur once, and the top ten carry 10% to 15%. Sequenced sample: PBMCs. The receptors here all came from a woman between 40 and 50 years old in good health. Some clones in this sample may be carry-over from other donors' samples.

The rearrangement links TRBV7-8 to TRBJ1-1; D gene unclear. The germline gives CDR1 SGHVS, CDR2 FQNEAQ. The CDR3 totals 14 residues. The V gene lost 2 bases and the J gene lost 6 bases, with 13 bases spanning the gap. CDR3 sequence: CASSLWGTAAEAFF. Here the CDR3 DNA reads TGTGCCAGCAGCTTATGGGGAACGGCGGCTGAAGCTTTCTTT. The whole variable domain, filled in from reference TRBV7-8 and TRBJ1-1, reads GAGVSQSPRYKVAKRGQDVALRCDPISGHVSLFWYQQALGQGPEFLTYFQNEAQLDKSGLPSDRFFAERPEGSVSTLKIQRTQQEDSAVYLCASSLWGTAAEAFFGQGTRLTVV.

This clone has just a few counts. The rearrangement joins TRBV7-2 to TRBJ2-3; D is tentatively TRBD1 or TRBD2 (5 bases each). CDR3 length: 16 residues. The germline V gene encodes CDR1 SGHTA and CDR2 FQGNSA. The V end was cut by 1 base, the J end by 3 bases, with 14 bases between. CDR3: CASSLVSQGGTDTQYF. CDR3 DNA sequence: TGTGCCAGCAGCTTAGTGTCGCAGGGCGGGACAGATACGCAGTATTTT.

The V and J genes are TRBV7-8 and TRBJ2-7; D unclear. The germline gives CDR1 SGHVS, CDR2 FQNEAQ. The CDR3 extends over 13 amino acids. The ends were cut back, 6 bases at V and 1 base at J, with 10 bases in the middle. The CDR3 DNA reads as TGTGCCAGCAGAAATGCTGCGTCCTACGAGCAGTACTTC. Translated, it gives CASRNAASYEQYF.

There are a few counts of this clone. The chain has TRBV2 and TRBJ2-1; possible D gene TRBD1, 5 bases. The V end lost 8 bases, the J end lost 4 bases, and 12 bases lay between the germline ends. This CDR3 spans 13 amino acids. The V gene's germline CDR1 is SNHLY and CDR2 FYNNEI. The CDR3 sequence is CASEDQGYNEQFF. CDR3 coding DNA: TGTGCCAGCGAAGACCAGGGTTACAATGAGCAGTTCTTC.

This chain links TRBV9 with TRBJ2-5, with D perhaps being TRBD1 or TRBD2 (6 bases each). The germline V gene has CDR1 SGDLS and CDR2 YYNGEE. The CDR3 spans 16 residues. V dropped 0 bases and J dropped 5 bases, with 17 bases sitting between them. CDR3 bases: TGTGCCAGCAGCGTAGTCCCGGGGGCGGGTGGGGAGACCCAGTACTTC. Translated: CASSVVPGAGGETQYF.

The J gene is TRBJ2-7, the V gene TRBV2, with TRBD1 matching over 7 bases. CDR3 length equals 16 residues. The V gene's germline CDR1 is SNHLY and CDR2 FYNNEI. With V trimmed by 6 bases and J by 4 bases, 15 bases remained unmatched. The CDR3 spells CASRPQGVSRNYEQYF. The CDR3 DNA sequence: TGTGCCAGCAGGCCTCAGGGGGTTTCGAGGAATTACGAGCAGTACTTC.

This chain joins TRBV19 and TRBJ2-3; the D is unclear. The CDR3 loop spans 14 amino acids. V lost 0 bases and J lost 0, with 4 bases in between. The germline V gene encodes CDR1 LNHDA and CDR2 SQIVND (reference sequence). The CDR3 sequence is CASSIDRSTDTQYF. The CDR3 DNA sequence: TGTGCCAGTAGTATAGATCGTAGCACAGATACGCAGTATTTT.

The CDR3 region has the DNA TGTGCCAGCAGCTTAGGTTTCAGGGGCCAAGGAAACACTGAAGCTTTCTTT. Its translation: CASSLGFRGQGNTEAFF. This chain joins TRBV7-2 and TRBJ1-1; tentative D call: TRBD1 (6 bases). This CDR3 is 17 amino acids long. Trimming pared 1 base from V and 2 bases from J, leaving 17 bases between. Germline values: CDR1 SGHTA, CDR2 FQGNSA.

The chain is built from TRBV4-1 and TRBJ2-1, with unresolved D. Trimming removed 1 base from V and 3 bases from J, with 10 bases in between. This CDR3 has 15 residues. From germline, CDR1 is MGHRA and CDR2 YSYEKL. In DNA form, the CDR3 reads TGCGCCAGCAGCCAAGTGGGTAGGGTCTACAATGAGCAGTTCTTC. Translated, it gives CASSQVGRVYNEQFF.

This clone was detected only a few times. This chain joins TRBV19 and TRBJ1-1; no definite D call. CDR1 LNHDA and CDR2 SQIVND come from the germline V gene (reference sequence). The V end was cut by 5 bases, the J end by 5 bases, with 18 bases between. The CDR3 spans 15 residues. The CDR3 here is CASSSRQAQLTEAFF. CDR3 nucleotide sequence: TGTGCCAGTAGTTCCCGTCAGGCCCAATTGACTGAAGCTTTCTTT.

V usage is TRBV5-1 and J usage is TRBJ2-1, with 8 nucleotides matching TRBD2. Germline V gene sequence: CDR1 SGHRS, CDR2 YFSETQ. With 0 bases clipped from V and 4 bases from J, the junction kept 3 bases outside the gene matches. The CDR3 spans 15 residues. Here the CDR3 reads CASSLAGGDYNEQFF. The DNA for the CDR3 is TGCGCCAGCAGCTTGGCCGGGGGGGATTACAATGAGCAGTTCTTC.

This chain links TRBV28 with TRBJ1-5; D ambiguous. Looked up from germline, CDR1 is MDHEN and CDR2 is SYDVKM. The CDR3 spans 14 residues. V gave up 4 bases and J gave up 1 base, with 8 bases separating them. CDR3 nucleotides: TGTGCCAGCAGTTATCAATGGAGCAATCAGCCCCAGCATTTT. Amino acid sequence: CASSYQWSNQPQHF.

This chain links TRBV9 with TRBJ2-1; 7 bases align to TRBD1. Germline loops: CDR1 SGDLS, CDR2 YYNGEE. With V trimmed by 0 bases and J by 10 bases, 7 bases remained unmatched. This CDR3 is 14 amino acids long. The CDR3 here is CASSVALTGTEQFF. The CDR3 DNA sequence: TGTGCCAGCAGCGTAGCCCTGACAGGGACGGAGCAGTTCTTC. Full variable domain (rest looked up from reference TRBV9 and TRBJ2-1): DSGVTQTPKHLITATGQRVTLRCSPRSGDLSVYWYQQSLDQGLQFLIQYYNGEERAKGNILERFSAQQFPDLHSELNLSSLELGDSALYFCASSVALTGTEQFFGPGTRLTVL.

This chain joins TRBV5-1 and TRBJ2-7, with 9 bases matching TRBD1. V shed 2 bases and J 4 bases; nucleotides not matched to a gene: 4. The CDR3 consists of 14 residues. Germline V lookup: CDR1 SGHRS, CDR2 YFSETQ. The CDR3 coding sequence is TGCGCCAGCAGCTTCGGGACAGGGCTTTACGAGCAGTACTTC. Encoded protein: CASSFGTGLYEQYF.

The chain has TRBV11-2 and TRBJ2-1; 10 bases match TRBD2. This CDR3 is 16 amino acids long. Germline V gene sequence: CDR1 SGHAT, CDR2 FQNNGV. The V and J ends lost 3 bases and 6 bases, in that order; junction bases with no gene match: 8. The CDR3 spells CASSFGVLAGVNEQFF. CDR3 coding DNA: TGTGCCAGCAGCTTTGGGGTGCTAGCGGGAGTCAATGAGCAGTTCTTC.

There are a few counts of this clone. This chain uses TRBV10-1 with TRBJ2-2; no definite D call. V lost 2 bases, J lost 4 bases, and 8 bases lay in between. The CDR3 is made up of 14 amino acids. Looked up from germline, CDR1 is WNHNN and CDR2 is SYGVQD (reference sequence). The CDR3 loop reads CASSENVATGELFF. In DNA, the CDR3 is TGCGCCAGCAGTGAGAATGTGGCCACCGGGGAGCTGTTTTTT.

The chain is built from TRBV2 and TRBJ2-2, with D uncertain. V was cut by 6 bases and J by 5 bases, with 10 bases left in between. The germline V gene has CDR1 SNHLY and CDR2 FYNNEI. The CDR3 runs to 13 residues. The CDR3 is CASRFSRTGELFF. CDR3 DNA sequence: TGTGCCAGCAGGTTTTCTCGAACCGGGGAGCTGTTTTTT.

Concerning this clone: In the same sample, other DNA sequences code for this CDR3. The chain uses TRBV6-4 and TRBJ2-6; TRBD1 might be the D (5 bases). Trimming removed 2 bases from V and 0 bases from J, with 8 bases in between. In germline, CDR1 is MRHNA, CDR2 SNTAGT. The CDR3 contains 16 residues. The CDR3 DNA follows: TGTGCCAGCAGTGACACAGGTTCCTCTGGGGCCAACGTCCTGACTTTC. It yields the protein CASSDTGSSGANVLTF.

The CDR3, as DNA: TGTGCCAGCAGCCCGGTACCTAAAAGGGAGCAGTACTTC. It is translated as CASSPVPKREQYF. The chain recombines TRBV5-5 with TRBJ2-7, with D uncertain. Germline lookup yields CDR1 SGHKS and CDR2 YYEKEE (reference sequence). V lost 4 bases, J lost 7 bases, and 15 bases lay in between. The CDR3 is 13 amino acids.

This clone has more than one count but fewer than ten. This chain joins TRBV2 and TRBJ1-5; D is unclear. V lost 6 bases and J lost 0, with 9 bases in between. The CDR3 loop spans 14 amino acids. Germline-derived CDR1 and CDR2 are SNHLY and FYNNEI. The CDR3 reads CASRPTYSNQPQHF. CDR3 in DNA: TGTGCCAGCAGGCCGACCTATAGCAATCAGCCCCAGCATTTT. The full variable domain, completed using reference TRBV2 and TRBJ1-5, is EPEVTQTPSHQVTQMGQEVILRCVPISNHLYFYWYRQILGQKVEFLVSFYNNEISEKSEIFDDQFSVERPDGSNFTLKIRSTKLEDSAMYFCASRPTYSNQPQHFGDGTRLSIL.

This chain uses TRBV27 with TRBJ1-5; 9 bases line up with TRBD1. The CDR3 sequence is 18 residues long. V shed 2 bases, J shed 5 bases, and the junction held 13 bases outside the gene matches. CDR1 and CDR2 from the germline V gene are MNHEY and SMNVEV (reference sequence). DNA for the CDR3: TGTGCCAGCAGTTTAAGGCCACCGGGGACAGGGTCTCATCAGCCCCAGCATTTT. Protein sequence: CASSLRPPGTGSHQPQHF.

This clone was seen only once. This rearrangement joins TRBV4-2 to TRBJ2-4; D unresolved. CDR3 length equals 17 residues. V was trimmed by 1 base and J by 0 bases, leaving 13 bases between them. Germline V lookup: CDR1 LGHNA, CDR2 YNFKEQ. CDR3 region: CASSQVILYQAKNIQYF. The DNA for the CDR3 is TGTGCCAGCAGCCAAGTGATTCTCTACCAAGCCAAAAACATTCAGTACTTC.

The gene calls are TRBV10-3 and TRBJ2-3, with TRBD2 matching 13 bases. The CDR3 is 15 residues long. Germline assignment: CDR1 ENHRY and CDR2 SYGVKD. Trimming removed 2 bases from V and 9 bases from J; junction bases left unmatched: 5. The CDR3 coding sequence is TGTGCCATCAGTGAGGACGGACTAGCGGGAGCCACGCAGTATTTT. Translation gives CAISEDGLAGATQYF.

This chain joins TRBV30 and TRBJ1-1; no reliable D call. The V gene's germline CDR1 is GTSNPN and CDR2 SVGIG (reference sequence). The CDR3 has 13 residues. V gave up 5 bases and J gave up 1 base, with 11 bases separating them. The CDR3 sequence is CAWSRLGNTEAFF. The CDR3 region has the DNA TGTGCCTGGTCCCGGTTGGGGAACACTGAAGCTTTCTTT.

The genes are TRBV29-1 and TRBJ1-4; the D gene is possibly TRBD1 (5 bases). Trimming stripped 4 bases from V and 8 bases from J, with 5 bases between. The CDR3 totals 10 residues. Germline lookup yields CDR1 SQVTM and CDR2 ANQGSEA. DNA of the CDR3: TGCAGCGTTGGGACAGAAAAACTGTTTTTT. Its translation is CSVGTEKLFF.

The genes are TRBV6-6 and TRBJ2-4, with 9 positions matching TRBD1. Germline lookup yields CDR1 MNHNY and CDR2 SVGAGI (reference sequence). The CDR3 totals 15 residues. V shed 6 bases and J 6 bases; nucleotides not matched to a gene: 9. The CDR3 DNA reads TGTGCCAGCAGAACCGGGACAGGGCCGATAAACATTCAGTACTTC. It translates to CASRTGTGPINIQYF.

About this clone: One base away lies a much larger clone, so this may be a sequencing read error. This chain joins TRBV9 and TRBJ1-1, with D unresolved. The germline V and J ends were trimmed by 3 bases and 1 base, with 7 bases remaining between them. The germline gives CDR1 SGDLS, CDR2 YYNGEE. This CDR3 is 13 amino acids long. The DNA for the CDR3 is TGTGCCAGCAGCGCCCACCAGAACACTGAAGCTTTCTTT. Its protein product is CASSAHQNTEAFF.

V is TRBV5-1 and J is TRBJ2-1, with a weak D call TRBD1 (5 bases). This CDR3 has 14 amino acids. The germline gives CDR1 SGHRS, CDR2 YFSETQ. Trimming took off 4 bases at V and 4 bases at J, with 12 bases between the two ends. CDR3 protein: CASSPTQGYNEQFF. In DNA, the CDR3 is TGCGCCAGCAGCCCGACCCAGGGTTACAATGAGCAGTTCTTC. Using reference TRBV5-1 and TRBJ2-1 for the parts outside the CDR3, the full variable domain is KAGVTQTPRYLIKTRGQQVTLSCSPISGHRSVSWYQQTPGQGLQFLFEYFSETQRNKGNFPGRFSGRQFSNSRSEMNVSTLELGDSALYLCASSPTQGYNEQFFGPGTRLTVL.

V gene TRBV4-2 combines with J gene TRBJ2-7; 8 bases fit TRBD1. The junction had 13 bases not matched to a gene; V was cut back by 3 bases and J by 9 bases. Germline CDR1 and CDR2: LGHNA and YNFKEQ. The CDR3 is 15 residues long. The CDR3: CASSQNRDRPNGQYF. CDR3 DNA: TGTGCCAGCAGCCAGAACCGGGACAGGCCTAATGGGCAGTACTTC.

V and J are TRBV9 and TRBJ2-7, with TRBD2 identical over 14 bases. Germline V CDR1 and CDR2: SGDLS, YYNGEE. The ends lost 2 bases at V and 5 bases at J; junction bases unmatched: 6. The CDR3 is 16 amino acids. The CDR3 DNA is TGTGCCAGCAGCGTGTCGGGACTAGCGGGAGCCCACGAGCAGTACTTC. Translated: CASSVSGLAGAHEQYF.